This T cell receptor (beta chain) came from a study of blood T cell repertoires in COVID-19. TCRdb's copy holds only in-frame clones and misses some; the assay was immunoSEQ multiplex PCR. The data contain a few hundred thousand clones, 80% to 90% of them singletons. Input material: peripheral blood. This TCR came from a man younger than 35 who had recovered from COVID-19.

DNA for the CDR3: TGCGCCAGCAGCCACTCCAATTTTACAGGGGATTCACCCCTCCACTTT. Amino acids: CASSHSNFTGDSPLHF. J is TRBJ1-6 and V is TRBV5-1; 7 nucleotides match TRBD1. CDR1 and CDR2 from the germline V gene are SGHRS and YFSETQ. The V segment lost 4 bases and the J segment 8 bases; nucleotides outside the gene matches: 12. The CDR3 sequence is 16 residues long.